Below, 7 T cell receptor beta chains from the same sample are listed, as sequenced in a study of blood T cell repertoires in COVID-19. TCRdb keeps only in-frame clones here, not all; method: immunoSEQ multiplex PCR. The sample has fewer than 40,000 clones, about 88% seen once. Sequencing input: peripheral blood. The receptor set was obtained from a man aged 65 to 85 with active COVID-19.

This clone was picked up one time. The gene calls are TRBV13 and TRBJ1-2; maybe TRBD1 (5 bases). The CDR3 totals 13 residues. Germline V gene lookup returns CDR1 PRHDT and CDR2 FYEKMQ (reference sequence). V lost 5 bases and J lost 4, with 11 bases in between. The CDR3 bases are TGTGCCAGCAGCCCGCGGGACTCCTATGGCTACACCTTC. Translated: CASSPRDSYGYTF.

The chain couples TRBV6-5 to TRBJ1-4; tentatively, D is TRBD1 (6 bases). Trimming pared 0 bases from V and 8 bases from J, leaving 10 bases between. This CDR3 is 14 amino acids long. CDR1 MNHEY and CDR2 SVGAGI come from the germline V gene. CDR3 nucleotides: TGTGCCAGCAGTTACTCGGCAGGGGTAGAAAAACTGTTTTTT. Protein: CASSYSAGVEKLFF.

The chain couples TRBV7-3 to TRBJ1-3; tentatively, D is TRBD1 (5 bases). This CDR3 region has 18 residues. Trimming took off 0 bases at V and 3 bases at J, with 18 bases between the two ends. The V gene's germline CDR1 is SGHTA and CDR2 FQGTGA. The CDR3 reads CASSLTVIQGENGNTIYF. In DNA, the CDR3 is TGTGCCAGCAGCTTAACCGTGATCCAAGGGGAAAATGGAAACACCATATATTTT. The full variable domain, with the rest looked up from reference TRBV7-3 and TRBJ1-3, is GAGVSQTPSNKVTEKGKYVELRCDPISGHTALYWYRQSLGQGPEFLIYFQGTGAADDSGLPNDRFFAVRPEGSVSTLKIQRTERGDSAVYLCASSLTVIQGENGNTIYFGEGSWLTVV.

The sample holds a few counts of this clone. This chain joins TRBV6-1 and TRBJ1-5; the D is unclear. With 2 bases removed from V and 3 bases from J, the gap between germline ends came to 14 bases. This CDR3 region has 16 residues. Germline V gene sequence: CDR1 MNHNS, CDR2 SASEGT. Written as DNA, the CDR3 is TGTGCCAGCAGTGAATTAGTGTCTCTAAACAATCAGCCCCAGCATTTT. This encodes CASSELVSLNNQPQHF.

The J gene is TRBJ2-2, the V gene TRBV21-1; the table gives TRBD2 as D, unverified against the DNA. TRBV21-1 is tagged as a pseudogene. The CDR3 covers 17 residues. The CDR3 spells CASSAPMSGGNTGELFF. The CDR3 region has the DNA TGTGCCAGCAGCGCTCCCATGTCGGGGGGGAACACCGGGGAGCTGTTTTTT.

V gene TRBV29-1 combines with J gene TRBJ2-7; a weak D match, TRBD1 (5 bases). V shed 7 bases and J shed 5 bases, with 12 bases lying between them. The CDR3 loop spans 11 amino acids. The germline V gene encodes CDR1 SQVTM and CDR2 ANQGSEA. The CDR3 loop is CSGWAGHEQYF. In DNA, the CDR3 is TGCAGCGGGTGGGCAGGGCACGAGCAGTACTTC.

This clone is a singleton in its sample. The chain joins TRBV29-1 to TRBJ2-7; the match to TRBD2 covers 10 bases. The CDR3 spans 13 residues. Germline loops: CDR1 SQVTM, CDR2 ANQGSEA. With 7 bases clipped from V and 6 bases from J, the junction kept 9 bases outside the gene matches. For the CDR3, the DNA is TGCAGCGCAATACTAGCGGGAAACCGCGAGCAGTACTTC. It codes for CSAILAGNREQYF.